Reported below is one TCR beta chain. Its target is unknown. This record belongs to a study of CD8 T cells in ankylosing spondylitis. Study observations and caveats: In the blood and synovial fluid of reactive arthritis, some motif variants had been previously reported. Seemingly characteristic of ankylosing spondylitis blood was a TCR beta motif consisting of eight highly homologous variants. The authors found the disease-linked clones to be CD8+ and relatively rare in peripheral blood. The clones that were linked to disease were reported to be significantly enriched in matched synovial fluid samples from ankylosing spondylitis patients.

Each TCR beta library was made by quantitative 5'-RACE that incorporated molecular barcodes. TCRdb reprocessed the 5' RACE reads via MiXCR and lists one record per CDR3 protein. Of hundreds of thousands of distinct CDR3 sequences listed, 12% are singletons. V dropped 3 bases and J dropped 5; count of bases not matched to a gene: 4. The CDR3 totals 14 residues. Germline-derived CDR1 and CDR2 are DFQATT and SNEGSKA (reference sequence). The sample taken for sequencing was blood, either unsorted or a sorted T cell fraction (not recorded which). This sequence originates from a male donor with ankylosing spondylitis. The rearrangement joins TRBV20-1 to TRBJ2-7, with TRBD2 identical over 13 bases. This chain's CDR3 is CSARTSGRWNEQYF. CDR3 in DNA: TGCAGTGCTAGGACTAGCGGGAGGTGGAACGAGCAGTACTTC.